Shown below are 6 T cell receptor beta chains from a single sample sequenced in a study of blood T cell repertoires in COVID-19. Sequencing was performed with immunoSEQ multiplex PCR; in TCRdb, only in-frame clones are kept and a portion is missing. The data contain fewer than 350,000 clones, over 75% of them singletons. The sample was peripheral blood. Receptors were obtained from a young man with active or convalescent COVID-19.

For the CDR3, the DNA is TGTGCCAGCCGTAGCAGTTCTGGAAACACCATATATTTT. Encoded protein: CASRSSSGNTIYF. The chain is built from TRBV19 and TRBJ1-3; no clear D. The CDR3 spans 13 residues. Germline V lookup: CDR1 LNHDA, CDR2 SQIVND (reference sequence). V was clipped by 9 bases and J by 1 base, with 10 bases between them.

The V gene is TRBV5-6, the J gene TRBJ2-7, with 7 bases that match TRBD1. The CDR3 loop spans 15 amino acids. V shed 3 bases and J 0 bases; nucleotides not matched to a gene: 6. In germline, CDR1 is SGHDT, CDR2 YYEEEE. In DNA form, the CDR3 reads TGTGCCAGCAGCTATGGGACAGAGAGCTCCTACGAGCAGTACTTC. It specifies CASSYGTESSYEQYF.

The CDR3 coding sequence is TGTGCCAGCAGCGCACCCTTCACTAGCGGGGTAGGGAATGAGCAGTTCTTC. It yields the protein CASSAPFTSGVGNEQFF. The chain carries TRBV9 and TRBJ2-1; TRBD2 matches at 10 bases. V was pared by 3 bases and J by 7 bases, with 13 bases of the junction left unmatched. This CDR3 is built from 17 residues. CDR1 and CDR2 (germline): SGDLS, YYNGEE.

This chain joins TRBV27 and TRBJ2-7, with D tentatively TRBD2 (5 bases). The CDR3 extends over 13 amino acids. Germline V gene sequence: CDR1 MNHEY, CDR2 SMNVEV (reference sequence). V dropped 5 bases and J dropped 0 bases, with 8 bases sitting between them. The CDR3 bases are TGTGCCAGCAGTCGAGGGAGCTCCTACGAGCAGTACTTC. Amino acids: CASSRGSSYEQYF.

The rearrangement uses TRBV24-1 and TRBJ2-3; D ambiguous. The CDR3 has 13 residues. The V and J ends lost 4 bases and 6 bases respectively, with 10 bases between them. Germline lookup yields CDR1 KGHDR and CDR2 SFDVKD. This CDR3 is CATSDPVSDTQYF. DNA for the CDR3: TGTGCCACCAGTGACCCCGTTTCGGATACGCAGTATTTT.

The chain joins TRBV6-6 to TRBJ2-3, with a weak D call TRBD1 (6 bases). Germline-derived CDR1 and CDR2 are MNHNY and SVGAGI (reference sequence). This CDR3 spans 15 amino acids. V was pared by 2 bases and J by 3 bases, with 12 bases between. CDR3 sequence (DNA): TGTGCCAGCAGTTACCCGGTCGGGACAACAGATACGCAGTATTTT. Translation gives CASSYPVGTTDTQYF.